Below are 15 T cell receptor beta chains sequenced from a single sample in a study of blood T cell repertoires in COVID-19. Some clones are missing from TCRdb's copy, which holds only in-frame ones; the method was immunoSEQ multiplex PCR. The table shows about 380,000 clones, with more than 75% occurring only once. Sequenced input: PBMCs or T cells enriched from blood (not recorded which). The source of these receptors is a woman aged 18-30 years who had recovered from COVID-19.

The CDR3 region is CASSYSMLGDTTEKLFF. The CDR3 bases are TGTGCCAGCAGTTACTCGATGTTAGGGGACACAACGGAAAAACTGTTTTTT. This chain links TRBV6-2 or TRBV6-3 with TRBJ1-4; weak D call: TRBD1 (6 bases). Germline V gene sequence: CDR1 MNHEY, CDR2 SVGEGT. The CDR3 spans 17 residues. The V and J ends lost 0 bases and 8 bases respectively, with 19 bases between them.

V is TRBV7-2 and J is TRBJ1-2; 7 nucleotides match TRBD1. The V gene's germline CDR1 is SGHTA and CDR2 FQGNSA. The CDR3 length is 13 residues. J gave up 4 bases and V 5 bases, and 4 bases lay outside the gene matches. The CDR3 reads CASSLQGIYGYTF. The CDR3 DNA reads as TGTGCCAGCAGCCTACAGGGGATCTATGGCTACACCTTC.

The rearrangement links TRBV6-2 or TRBV6-3 to TRBJ2-2; 8 positions agree with TRBD1. Germline trimming cut 5 bases from V and 0 bases from J; bases unmatched to any gene: 8. CDR1 MNHEY and CDR2 SVGEGT come from the germline V gene. This CDR3 has 17 residues. The CDR3 DNA is TGTGCCAGCAGTCTTCGGCGGGACAGGTCGAACACCGGGGAGCTGTTTTTT. Its translation is CASSLRRDRSNTGELFF.

This chain joins TRBV5-1 and TRBJ1-2, with D perhaps TRBD1 (5 bases). Trimming pared 4 bases from V and 7 bases from J, leaving 11 bases between. The CDR3 is made up of 12 amino acids. The germline V gene has CDR1 SGHRS and CDR2 YFSETQ. The CDR3 sequence is CASSLAGRGYTF. The CDR3 DNA reads as TGCGCCAGCAGCCTTGCAGGGCGTGGCTACACCTTC.

The chain links TRBV5-8 to TRBJ1-5, with D uncertain. Germline V gene data show CDR1 as SGHTS and CDR2 as YDEGEE. CDR3 size: 14 residues. With 4 bases removed from V and 2 bases from J, the gap between germline ends came to 10 bases. CDR3 in amino acids: CASSPGGGNQPQHF. As DNA, the CDR3 is TGTGCCAGCAGCCCAGGAGGCGGCAATCAGCCCCAGCATTTT.

The V call is TRBV7-2, the J call TRBJ1-6; 8 bases are shared with TRBD1. Trimming took 4 bases from V and 7 from J; bases not matched to a gene: 15. This CDR3 spans 18 amino acids. CDR1 and CDR2 (germline): SGHTA, FQGNSA. CDR3 sequence reads: CASSSRWGRGLTNSPLHF. CDR3 nucleotide sequence: TGTGCCAGCAGCTCGCGATGGGGCAGGGGGCTTACCAATTCACCCCTCCACTTT.

V is TRBV19 and J is TRBJ2-7; tentatively, D is TRBD1 (5 bases). CDR1 is LNHDA and CDR2 is SQIVND in the germline V gene (reference sequence). The V end lost 6 bases, the J end lost 0 bases, and 12 bases lay between the germline ends. The CDR3 contains 14 residues. The CDR3 region is CASSRGASSYEQYF. CDR3 nucleotide sequence: TGTGCCAGTAGCCGTGGGGCGAGCTCCTACGAGCAGTACTTC.

In this sample, this clone turned up once. The J gene is TRBJ2-1, the V gene TRBV24-1; TRBD2 matches at 9 bases. V shed 5 bases, J shed 5 bases, and the junction held 15 bases outside the gene matches. Germline CDR1 is KGHDR and CDR2 is SFDVKD. The CDR3 covers 18 residues. The CDR3 is CATSAEHLLAGNDNEQFF. The CDR3, as DNA: TGTGCCACCAGTGCCGAGCATCTTCTAGCGGGGAATGACAATGAGCAGTTCTTC.

This chain uses TRBV11-2 with TRBJ1-1; 8 nucleotides match TRBD1. The CDR3 is 16 amino acids. J was trimmed by 1 base and V by 3 bases; bases with no gene match: 7. The germline CDR1 and CDR2 sequences are SGHAT and FQNNGV. CDR3 coding DNA: TGTGCCAGCAGCTTGGCCCCGACAGGGGCGAACACTGAAGCTTTCTTT. Translation: CASSLAPTGANTEAFF.

A remark on this clone: This sample includes further DNA sequences coding for the same CDR3. The V gene is TRBV7-2, the J gene TRBJ1-1; D uncertain. Germline V lookup: CDR1 SGHTA, CDR2 FQGNSA. V was shortened by 1 base and J by 0 bases, with 3 bases between the two germline ends. The CDR3 totals 13 residues. The CDR3 nucleotides are TGTGCCAGCAGCTTAGTTATGAACACTGAAGCTTTCTTT. This encodes CASSLVMNTEAFF.

In DNA form, the CDR3 reads TGTGCCACCAGCAGAGGAGGGGGGGGGATGAACACTGAAGCTTTCTTT. The encoded protein is CATSRGGGGMNTEAFF. J is TRBJ1-1 and V is TRBV15; a weak D match, TRBD1 (6 bases). Germline CDR1 and CDR2: LNHNV and YYDKDF (reference sequence). The CDR3 loop spans 16 amino acids. V was clipped by 1 base and J by 0 bases, with 12 bases between them.

The rearrangement uses TRBV5-1 and TRBJ2-3, with 9 bases matching TRBD2. The V and J ends lost 0 bases and 4 bases, in that order; junction bases with no gene match: 3. CDR1 is SGHRS, CDR2 YFSETQ, per germline. This CDR3 is built from 15 residues. This chain's CDR3 is CASSLGSSGADTQYF. The CDR3 DNA sequence: TGCGCCAGCAGCTTGGGTTCTAGCGGGGCAGATACGCAGTATTTT.

J is TRBJ2-2 and V is TRBV2, with 9 nucleotides matching TRBD2. There are 17 residues in the CDR3. Germline loops: CDR1 SNHLY, CDR2 FYNNEI. V gave up 6 bases and J gave up 4 bases; unmatched junction bases: 12. The CDR3 loop reads CASRPGGLAGRTGELFF. DNA for the CDR3: TGTGCCAGCAGGCCCGGCGGGCTAGCGGGACGCACCGGGGAGCTGTTTTTT. Combining the CDR3 with reference TRBV2 and TRBJ2-2 gives the whole variable domain EPEVTQTPSHQVTQMGQEVILRCVPISNHLYFYWYRQILGQKVEFLVSFYNNEISEKSEIFDDQFSVERPDGSNFTLKIRSTKLEDSAMYFCASRPGGLAGRTGELFFGEGSRLTVL.

Only one count was recorded for this clone. This rearrangement joins TRBV19 to TRBJ2-6; 11 positions match TRBD1. Looked up from germline, CDR1 is LNHDA and CDR2 is SQIVND (reference sequence). Unmatched junction bases numbered 3, after V lost 3 bases and J lost 2 bases. The CDR3 covers 17 residues. The chain's CDR3 is CASSMWTGGAGANVLTF. CDR3 coding DNA: TGTGCCAGTAGTATGTGGACAGGGGGCGCTGGGGCCAACGTCCTGACTTTC.

The gene calls are TRBV9 and TRBJ1-5; TRBD1 agrees at 8 bases. This CDR3 spans 14 amino acids. Losses at the gene ends were 2 bases for V and 6 bases for J; bases not matched to a gene: 4. CDR1 is SGDLS, CDR2 YYNGEE, per germline. The CDR3 DNA is TGTGCCAGCAGCGTTACAGGGGGGGGTCAGCCCCAGCATTTT. Amino acids: CASSVTGGGQPQHF. The variable domain in full, completed from reference TRBV9 and TRBJ1-5, reads DSGVTQTPKHLITATGQRVTLRCSPRSGDLSVYWYQQSLDQGLQFLIQYYNGEERAKGNILERFSAQQFPDLHSELNLSSLELGDSALYFCASSVTGGGQPQHFGDGTRLSIL.